This T cell receptor beta chain was identified during a study of CD8 T cells in ankylosing spondylitis. This clonotype was seen repeatedly, ten times or more. Its matching antigen is unknown. Germline values: CDR1 SGHRS, CDR2 YFSETQ. The V gene lost 2 bases and the J gene lost 0 bases, with 5 bases spanning the gap. The CDR3 is made up of 14 amino acids. Findings of the study overall: Reports of some motif variants in reactive arthritis synovial fluid and blood predate this one. A TCR beta motif of eight highly homologous variants appeared characteristic of ankylosing spondylitis blood. The clones that were linked to disease were reported to be significantly enriched in matched synovial fluid samples from ankylosing spondylitis patients.

In TCRdb, the 5' RACE reads were re-called with MiXCR into one record per CDR3 protein. Of hundreds of thousands of distinct CDR3 sequences in the sample, 12% were seen once. The chain combines TRBV5-1 with TRBJ2-2; no clear D gene. Source material: blood, either unsorted or a sorted T cell fraction (not recorded which). This receptor was obtained from a male donor with ankylosing spondylitis. The CDR3 DNA sequence: TGCGCCAGCAGCTTCTCAACGAACACCGGGGAGCTGTTTTTT. Translation: CASSFSTNTGELFF.